What follows describes a single T cell receptor beta chain. The sample originates from a study of identical twins. The CDR3 totals 14 residues. Trimming removed 5 bases from V and 4 bases from J; junction bases left unmatched: 6. One entry per CDR3 protein, called by TCRdb with MiXCR from the 5' RACE reads. There are a few hundred thousand distinct CDR3 sequences in the sample; around 9.7% occur only once, and 6% to 8.5% lies in the top ten. This sample also appeared in a second study, on yellow fever vaccine responses in identical twins.

V gene TRBV12-3 or TRBV12-4 combines with J gene TRBJ2-3, with 7 bases identical to TRBD1. Source material: CD8+ T cells sorted from blood. The origin of this receptor is a young woman in good health. DNA of the CDR3: TGTGCCAGCAGTGTCGACAGGGTCCCAGATACGCAGTATTTT. It yields the protein CASSVDRVPDTQYF.